This T cell receptor (beta chain) was found in a study of T-cell reconstitution after alpha-beta-depleted transplantation in children. Unique molecular identifiers tagged the TCRbeta library. MiXCR, applied by TCRdb to the PCR reads, yields one record per CDR3 protein. The data contain about 260,000 distinct CDR3 sequences, under 9.5% of them singletons. This clonotype was seen more than once but under ten times. This receptor was taken from a male patient between 5 and 17 years old who had a stem cell transplant for acute lymphoblastic leukemia, so the T cells may come from the graft donor. The sample was PBMCs, mostly from graft donor cells, taken 180 days after TCRalphabeta/CD19-depleted stem cell transplant.

The CDR3 region is CASRGAGGPYEQYF. DNA of the CDR3: TGTGCCAGTAGGGGAGCGGGAGGGCCCTACGAGCAGTACTTC. The V and J genes are TRBV19 and TRBJ2-7, with 10 bases aligning to TRBD2. Germline values: CDR1 LNHDA, CDR2 SQIVND (reference sequence). Trimming cost V 6 bases and J 2 bases; bases outside gene matches: 4. This CDR3 has 14 residues.